The 26 T cell receptor beta chains below come from one sample, sequenced in a study of T cells in localized non-small cell lung cancer (dated by TCRdb to about 2020). Libraries were built with the immunoSEQ multiplex PCR assay. TCRdb's version of the immuneACCESS table is confined to in-frame rearrangements and falls short of the full clone set. An unresolved V gene accounts for under half of the shortfall where checked; the remainder is of unknown origin. The sample records 130,000 or so clones, around 90% of which are singletons. About 1.5% of the sample comes from the top ten. This specimen was peripheral blood, taken before any cancer treatment. Receptor source: a female donor over 55 with stage I lung adenocarcinoma.

J is TRBJ1-2 and V is TRBV30; tentative D call: TRBD1 (5 bases). Per the germline V gene, CDR1 is GTSNPN and CDR2 is SVGIG (reference sequence). The V end lost 1 base, the J end lost 4 bases, and 10 bases lay between the germline ends. This CDR3 contains 13 residues. CDR3 nucleotide sequence: TGTGCCTGGAGTGCCGGGACTGTCTATGGCTACACCTTC. It translates to CAWSAGTVYGYTF. Full variable domain (missing parts from reference TRBV30 and TRBJ1-2): SQTIHQWPATLVQPVGSPLSLECTVEGTSNPNLYWYRQAAGRGLQLLFYSVGIGQISSEVPQNLSASRPQDRQFILSSKKLLLSDSGFYLCAWSAGTVYGYTFGSGTRLTVV.

The chain carries TRBV27 and TRBJ2-3; 10 bases are shared with TRBD2. The V gene's germline CDR1 is MNHEY and CDR2 SMNVEV (reference sequence). The CDR3 extends over 16 amino acids. After removal of 2 bases from V and 1 base from J, the junction contained 3 bases not matched to a gene. CDR3 DNA sequence: TGTGCCAGCAGTTTAATAGCGGGAGGTCGCACAGATACGCAGTATTTT. Protein sequence: CASSLIAGGRTDTQYF.

This clone has more than one count but fewer than ten. V is TRBV27 and J is TRBJ2-2; TRBD2 matches 8 bases. Germline values: CDR1 MNHEY, CDR2 SMNVEV (reference sequence). This CDR3 is 15 amino acids long. With 0 bases clipped from V and 4 bases from J, the junction kept 1 base outside the gene matches. In DNA, the CDR3 is TGTGCCAGCAGTTTATCCGGGGGGGTCACCGGGGAGCTGTTTTTT. It codes for CASSLSGGVTGELFF.

The chain couples TRBV7-2 to TRBJ2-5; D possibly corresponds to TRBD2 (6 bases). Germline loops: CDR1 SGHTA, CDR2 FQGNSA. CDR3 length: 14 residues. V was clipped by 2 bases and J by 5 bases, with 12 bases between them. CDR3 amino acids: CASSLTGSRETQYF. The DNA for the CDR3 is TGTGCCAGCAGCTTAACCGGGAGTAGGGAGACCCAGTACTTC.

As regards this clone: The same CDR3 also results from other DNA sequences found in this sample. The chain links TRBV27 to TRBJ2-7; D not resolved. Per germline, CDR1 MNHEY and CDR2 SMNVEV (reference sequence). The CDR3 loop spans 12 amino acids. V dropped 4 bases and J dropped 3 bases, with 7 bases sitting between them. The chain's CDR3 is CASSSGGYEQYF. CDR3 nucleotides: TGTGCCAGCAGTTCCGGCGGCTACGAGCAGTACTTC.

This sequence joins TRBV28 and TRBJ2-7, with D possibly matching TRBD2 (6 bases). The germline V gene encodes CDR1 MDHEN and CDR2 SYDVKM. There are 16 residues in the CDR3. V gave up 3 bases and J gave up 3 bases, with 18 bases separating them. DNA for the CDR3: TGTGCCAGCAGTTTGCGTCCGGGGGACTTACACTACGAGCAGTACTTC. Encoded protein: CASSLRPGDLHYEQYF.

This chain joins TRBV19 and TRBJ2-2; 7 positions match TRBD1. Looked up from germline, CDR1 is LNHDA and CDR2 is SQIVND (reference sequence). There are 14 residues in the CDR3. Trimming removed 8 bases from V and 1 base from J; junction bases left unmatched: 4. CDR3 DNA sequence: TGTGCCAGTTCGGGACAGCTGAACACCGGGGAGCTGTTTTTT. It encodes CASSGQLNTGELFF. The entire variable domain, with the rest obtained from reference TRBV19 and TRBJ2-2, is as follows: DGGITQSPKYLFRKEGQNVTLSCEQNLNHDAMYWYRQDPGQGLRLIYYSQIVNDFQKGDIAEGYSVSREKKESFPLTVTSAQKNPTAFYLCASSGQLNTGELFFGEGSRLTVL.

The chain has TRBV7-2 and TRBJ2-3; 7 bases agree with TRBD2. The J segment lost 6 bases and the V segment lost 5 bases, leaving 11 bases of the junction unmatched. Germline V gene data show CDR1 as SGHTA and CDR2 as FQGNSA. This CDR3 is 15 amino acids long. Written as DNA, the CDR3 is TGTGCCAGCAGCCCGAGTGGGAGGGCCCCGGATACGCAGTATTTT. Its translation is CASSPSGRAPDTQYF.

The genes are TRBV9 and TRBJ2-1; 8 bases are shared with TRBD1. CDR3 size: 17 residues. Germline values: CDR1 SGDLS, CDR2 YYNGEE. Trimming cost V 0 bases and J 3 bases; bases outside gene matches: 8. This CDR3 reads CASSVATGQGGYNEQFF. The CDR3 DNA is TGTGCCAGCAGCGTAGCTACTGGACAGGGCGGCTACAATGAGCAGTTCTTC.

This sequence joins TRBV2 and TRBJ1-3; no firm D call. This CDR3 is built from 14 residues. Trimming left V 6 bases short and J 2 bases short, with 11 bases between. Germline V gene data show CDR1 as SNHLY and CDR2 as FYNNEI. CDR3 loop: CASRDTSPGNTIYF. The CDR3, as DNA: TGTGCCAGCAGGGATACATCACCTGGAAACACCATATATTTT.

The chain carries TRBV5-1 and TRBJ1-2, with a possible D match to TRBD1 (6 bases). CDR3 length equals 13 residues. V gave up 2 bases and J gave up 6 bases, with 11 bases separating them. CDR1 and CDR2 from the germline V gene are SGHRS and YFSETQ. CDR3 protein: CASSLTRGDGYTF. The CDR3 DNA reads as TGCGCCAGCAGCTTAACCAGGGGTGATGGCTACACCTTC.

The chain joins TRBV9 to TRBJ2-1; the D gene is possibly TRBD2 (5 bases). CDR3 size: 16 residues. Trimming shortened V by 4 bases and J by 0 bases, and 14 bases separated the two germline ends. Per germline, CDR1 SGDLS and CDR2 YYNGEE. CDR3 bases: TGTGCCAGCAGCCCCTGGGAGACGTTCTCCTACAATGAGCAGTTCTTC. It translates to CASSPWETFSYNEQFF.

The rearrangement uses TRBV7-9 and TRBJ2-2; D unclear. From germline, CDR1 is SEHNR and CDR2 FQNEAQ (reference sequence). Trimming cost V 3 bases and J 6 bases, with 2 bases left between them. The CDR3 is made up of 11 amino acids. CDR3 DNA sequence: TGTGCCAGCAGCTTCGCCGGGGAGCTGTTTTTT. Translating gives CASSFAGELFF.

This chain joins TRBV6-5 and TRBJ2-1; TRBD2 matches 12 bases. The germline CDR1 and CDR2 sequences are MNHEY and SVGAGI. The CDR3 totals 15 residues. With V trimmed by 5 bases and J by 8 bases, 7 bases remained unmatched. As DNA, the CDR3 is TGTGCCAGCAGTCCCTCTAGCGGGAGGGCCCATGAGCAGTTCTTC. As protein: CASSPSSGRAHEQFF.

V gene TRBV27 combines with J gene TRBJ2-1, with D possibly matching TRBD1 (6 bases). The CDR3 is made up of 14 amino acids. CDR1 and CDR2 from the germline V gene are MNHEY and SMNVEV (reference sequence). The V end lost 7 bases, the J end lost 8 bases, and 18 bases lay between the germline ends. The CDR3, as DNA: TGTGCCAGCAAGGGGGACCTTGCGATCTATGAGCAGTTCTTC. It specifies CASKGDLAIYEQFF.

The V and J genes are TRBV28 and TRBJ2-1, with 9 bases fitting TRBD2. There are 14 residues in the CDR3. The junction had 4 bases not matched to a gene; V was cut back by 3 bases and J by 7 bases. Germline assignment: CDR1 MDHEN and CDR2 SYDVKM. The CDR3 region has the DNA TGTGCCAGCAGTTTCCGTAGCGGGAGTAATGAGCAGTTCTTC. Its protein is CASSFRSGSNEQFF.

This clone was counted a single time. This chain uses TRBV6-6 with TRBJ1-5, with a weak D call TRBD1 (6 bases). CDR1 and CDR2 from the germline V gene are MNHNY and SVGAGI (reference sequence). This CDR3 has 13 residues. The V and J ends lost 3 bases and 4 bases respectively, with 7 bases between them. CDR3 in DNA: TGTGCCAGCAGTTATACAGGGAATCAGCCCCAGCATTTT. Protein sequence: CASSYTGNQPQHF.

The rearrangement links TRBV2 to TRBJ2-1; D possibly matches TRBD1 or TRBD2 (5 bases each). The CDR3 is made up of 16 amino acids. Per germline, CDR1 SNHLY and CDR2 FYNNEI. Trimming removed 3 bases at V and 0 bases at J, with 12 bases between. CDR3 DNA: TGTGCCAGCAGTGATGACGGGGCTAGCTCCTACAATGAGCAGTTCTTC. Its translation: CASSDDGASSYNEQFF.

The chain links TRBV29-1 to TRBJ1-1; tentatively, D is TRBD1 (5 bases). Germline-derived CDR1 and CDR2 are SQVTM and ANQGSEA. The CDR3 runs 13 residues. V was cut by 4 bases and J by 6 bases, with 15 bases left in between. DNA for the CDR3: TGCAGCGTTGGACAGACCAGATGGGCTGAAGCTTTCTTT. Translation gives CSVGQTRWAEAFF.

CDR3 in DNA: TGTGCCTGGAGTCGGACAGGGATCGAGCAGTACTTC. It specifies CAWSRTGIEQYF. This chain joins TRBV30 and TRBJ2-7, with 8 bases that match TRBD1. Germline trimming cut 2 bases from V and 6 bases from J; bases unmatched to any gene: 3. This CDR3 has 12 amino acids. The germline gives CDR1 GTSNPN, CDR2 SVGIG (reference sequence).

In its sample, this clone was seen once. The chain uses TRBV27 and TRBJ1-1, with TRBD1 as a possible D gene (6 bases). This CDR3 is built from 14 residues. V was shortened by 8 bases and J by 0 bases, with 13 bases between the two germline ends. Looked up from germline, CDR1 is MNHEY and CDR2 is SMNVEV (reference sequence). The CDR3 loop is CASLPRDMNTEAFF. The CDR3, as DNA: TGTGCCAGCCTCCCCCGGGACATGAACACTGAAGCTTTCTTT.

The chain has TRBV12-5 and TRBJ2-5; possible D gene TRBD2, 6 bases. Germline V gives CDR1 LGHNT, CDR2 FRNRAP. V lost 6 bases and J 6 bases, leaving 8 bases between the germline ends. This CDR3 contains 11 residues. Written as DNA, the CDR3 is TGTGCTAGTGGACGGGGGAAGACCCAGTACTTC. It yields the protein CASGRGKTQYF.

The chain couples TRBV19 to TRBJ2-1; 8 bases align to TRBD2. The CDR3 loop spans 13 amino acids. Trimming took 3 bases from V and 8 from J; bases not matched to a gene: 3. Per germline, CDR1 LNHDA and CDR2 SQIVND (reference sequence). Here the CDR3 reads CASSIGGAHEQFF. The CDR3 coding sequence is TGTGCCAGTAGTATCGGGGGGGCTCATGAGCAGTTCTTC.

This clone has a single count. The CDR3 spells CASKSDSYEQYF. CDR3 bases: TGTGCCAGCAAGTCAGATTCCTACGAGCAGTACTTC. The chain combines TRBV28 with TRBJ2-7; no firm D call. The CDR3 totals 12 residues. CDR1 is MDHEN and CDR2 is SYDVKM in the germline V gene. Trimming took 7 bases from V and 1 from J, leaving 8 bases between them.

This clone was found once. The J gene is TRBJ1-1, the V gene TRBV10-3; no definite D call. CDR1 is ENHRY, CDR2 SYGVKD, per germline. Between the trimmed V and J ends, which lost 0 bases and 0 bases, there was a span of 8 bases. This CDR3 has 15 amino acids. The CDR3 bases are TGTGCCATCAGTGAGTCGGCTATAATGAACACTGAAGCTTTCTTT. Protein sequence: CAISESAIMNTEAFF.

V is TRBV28 and J is TRBJ1-2; 7 bases map to TRBD1. This CDR3 is 11 amino acids long. Germline CDR1 is MDHEN and CDR2 is SYDVKM. The trim removed 8 bases at V and 6 bases at J, leaving 3 bases unmatched. The CDR3 is CASFGTDGYTF. The CDR3 DNA is TGTGCCAGCTTTGGGACAGATGGCTACACCTTC.